Described below is a single TCR beta chain sequence and its context. Individuals drawn from around 24 US areas were roughly 18 to 95 years old. Germline trimming cut 6 bases from V and 3 bases from J; bases unmatched to any gene: 11. The CDR3 has 15 amino acids. The germline V gene encodes CDR1 SNHLY and CDR2 FYNNEI. The data originate from a study of blood T cell repertoires in COVID-19. Authors' processing steps: Using reference gene primer amplification, nucleated cell counts were estimated. Clones were read by immunoSEQ multiplex PCR, and TCRdb kept only the in-frame ones, dropping some. V, J and clone size derive from that table, while D and trimming were established from the DNA sequence. The repertoire holds roughly 250,000 clones, with about 90% as singletons.

The receptor was isolated from a human donor in a cohort exposed to, infected with or recovered from COVID-19 (not recorded which). The donor label of this sample is uncertain. The chain joins TRBV2 to TRBJ2-7; 7 bases are a match to TRBD2. The sequencing input was PBMCs or T cells enriched from blood (not recorded which). In nucleotides, the CDR3 is TGTGCCAGCAGGCCCGCCGGGGGGAAAGGCTACGAGCAGTACTTC. It is translated as CASRPAGGKGYEQYF.